These T cell receptor beta chains were read from a single sample in a study of cytomegalovirus exposure and HLA in healthy donors. Libraries were prepared by immunoSEQ multiplex PCR; TCRdb keeps only in-frame clonotypes and omits some of them. The sample lists roughly 120,000 clones; 65% to 80% were seen once. The sample was PBMCs. The receptors come from a man in his 60s in good health and CMV-seropositive. The CDR3 runs from the conserved cysteine through the conserved F or W. Each record gives: J gene, V gene, CDR3 protein.

>TRBJ2-3|TRBV5-4
CASSLPGQGRTDTQYF
>TRBJ2-7|TRBV10-1
CASSPSSGVSYEQYF
>TRBJ1-2|TRBV28
CASSSRDRGYYGYTF
>TRBJ1-2|TRBV27
CASSFLPTVPKGYGYTF
>TRBJ2-7|TRBV6-5
CASSLQASSYEQYF
>TRBJ2-5|TRBV4-1
CASSQRTGRETQYF
>TRBJ1-1|TRBV5-4
CASSLGRRDTEAFF
>TRBJ2-2|TRBV7-8
CASSPRVAGGNTGELFF
>TRBJ1-5|TRBV5-1
CASSFSGSNQPQHF
>TRBJ1-5|TRBV6-1
CASSDSQGYQPQHF
>TRBJ2-7|TRBV4-2
CASSLSNRLYEQYF
>TRBJ2-4|TRBV19
CASRETLAKNIQYF
>TRBJ2-1|TRBV11-2
CASSSETGESYNEQFF
>TRBJ2-5|TRBV9
CASSVVGGAETQYF
>TRBJ2-7|TRBV30
CAWSVQRGFGVHEQYF
>TRBJ2-5|TRBV18
CASSPKEGTETQYF
>NA|TRBV6-6
CASSGPGQRELYEQYF
>TRBJ1-2|TRBV6-1
CASTQRGGTGDGYTF
>TRBJ2-2|TRBV7-6
CASSLVSRGDTGELFF
>TRBJ2-7|TRBV6-6
CASSNRQDGSYEQYF
>TRBJ1-5|TRBV27
CASSVGDFNQPQHF
>TRBJ2-1|TRBV5-5
CASWGVSGEQFF
>TRBJ1-2|TRBV19
CASSSTQATGGFFGYTF
>TRBJ2-1|TRBV15
CATSRILAGGSHEQFF
>TRBJ2-7|TRBV18
CASSPPAGPYEQYF
>TRBJ2-2|TRBV11-2
CASSPEAGGWTGELFF
>TRBJ1-2|TRBV5-5
CASSLRQTYGYTF
>TRBJ1-4|TRBV10-3
CASGTGGLANEKLFF
>TRBJ2-1|TRBV27
CASNPSGSSYNEQFF
>TRBJ1-5|TRBV7-2
CASSLRRTDSNQPQHF
>TRBJ1-2|TRBV27
CASSPTSITLYGYTF
>TRBJ1-2|TRBV7-2
CASSLDFLPTGSYGYTF
>TRBJ2-3|TRBV6-4
CASSDGTGGPDTQYF
>TRBJ2-5|TRBV5-4
CASSPRGYQETQYF
>TRBJ2-7|TRBV5-1
CASNRGDRFSYEQYF
>TRBJ2-4|TRBV4-2
CASSQGRDRGLAKNIQYF
>TRBJ2-3|TRBV15
CATSTGQGASTDTQYF
>NA|TRBV29-1
CSVVWDRNYEQYF
>TRBJ1-2|TRBV7-9
CASSPTGGVVYTF
>TRBJ1-1|TRBV5-5
CASARGGAYTEAFF
>TRBJ1-3|TRBV30
CAWSRGTGTGNTIYF
>TRBJ1-2|TRBV5-5
CASSPPGQGKGYTF
>TRBJ2-5|TRBV6-1
CASRILAVQETQYF
>TRBJ1-1|TRBV28
CASSLAYMGVRGRGTEAFF
>TRBJ2-7|TRBV30
CAWSVLAGALEQYF
>TRBJ2-1|TRBV11-1
CASSLALAVSYNEQFF
>TRBJ1-3|TRBV30
CAWTGTGSSGNTIYF
>TRBJ2-1|TRBV5-1
CASSFDRGNEQFF
>TRBJ2-2|TRBV6-6
CASSPPVTNTGELFF
>TRBJ2-1|TRBV15
CATSNPTGNNEQFF
>TRBJ2-5|TRBV2
CASSVDSGEETQYF
>NA|TRBV6-1
CASMPRDRTYEQYF
>TRBJ2-1|TRBV4-2
CASSPRPIAVSYNEQFF
>TRBJ1-5|TRBV19
CASSMGGGLGNQPQHF
>TRBJ2-3|TRBV29-1
CSVKTGTTDTQYF
>TRBJ1-1|TRBV5-1
CASSLDRVNTEAFF
>TRBJ2-4|TRBV12-5
CASGLIPLRGLAKNIQYF
>TRBJ2-7|TRBV28
CASSPAGRTLYEQYF
>TRBJ1-2|TRBV13
CASSLGGQGAFGYTF